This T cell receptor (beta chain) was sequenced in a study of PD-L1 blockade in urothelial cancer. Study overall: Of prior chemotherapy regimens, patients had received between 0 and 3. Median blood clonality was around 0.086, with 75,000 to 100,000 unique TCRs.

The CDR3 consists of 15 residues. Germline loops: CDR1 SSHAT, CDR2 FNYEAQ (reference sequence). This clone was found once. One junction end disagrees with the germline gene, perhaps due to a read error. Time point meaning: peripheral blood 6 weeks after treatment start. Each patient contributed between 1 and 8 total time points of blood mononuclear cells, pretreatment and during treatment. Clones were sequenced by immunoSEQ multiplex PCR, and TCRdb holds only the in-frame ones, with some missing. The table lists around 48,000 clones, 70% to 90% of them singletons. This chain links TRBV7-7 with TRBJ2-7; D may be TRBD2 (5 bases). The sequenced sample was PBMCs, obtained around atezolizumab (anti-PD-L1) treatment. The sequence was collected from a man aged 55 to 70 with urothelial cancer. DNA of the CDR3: TGTGCTAGCAGCCCGGGTCCGGGATCCTCCTACGAGCAGTACTTC. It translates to CASSPGPGSSYEQYF.